Each of the 8 T cell receptor beta chains below was sequenced from the same sample in a study of blood T cell repertoires in COVID-19. Clones were sequenced by immunoSEQ multiplex PCR, and TCRdb holds only the in-frame ones, with some missing. Of 140,000 to 150,000 clones in the sample, roughly 84% are singletons; the top ten hold about 2.8%. Sequenced sample: peripheral blood. The receptors were gathered from a human donor with acute or convalescent COVID-19. The donor label of this sample is uncertain.

This CDR3 is CASSPGTGWNEQFF. CDR3 DNA: TGCGCCAGCAGCCCCGGGACAGGGTGGAATGAGCAGTTCTTC. J is TRBJ2-1 and V is TRBV5-1; 9 bases match TRBD1. Germline V CDR1 and CDR2: SGHRS, YFSETQ. After removal of 4 bases from V and 7 bases from J, the junction contained 6 bases not matched to a gene. The CDR3 is 14 residues long.

The genes are TRBV7-2 and TRBJ1-2; 10 bases are a match to TRBD1. The CDR3 runs 16 residues. Germline V CDR1 and CDR2: SGHTA, FQGNSA. The V and J ends lost 5 bases and 8 bases, in that order; junction bases with no gene match: 14. The CDR3 here is CASSPRPSTTGGGYTF. Here the CDR3 DNA reads TGTGCCAGCAGCCCTAGACCATCAACGACAGGGGGCGGCTACACCTTC.

The rearrangement uses TRBV7-2 and TRBJ1-2; no definite D call. V was trimmed by 1 base and J by 2 bases, leaving 14 bases between them. CDR3 length: 16 amino acids. Germline CDR1 is SGHTA and CDR2 is FQGNSA. The CDR3 coding sequence is TGTGCCAGCAGCTTAGTACTCGGGATTGGAAACTATGGCTACACCTTC. This encodes CASSLVLGIGNYGYTF. Together with reference TRBV7-2 and TRBJ1-2, the CDR3 gives the full variable domain: GAGVSQSPSNKVTEKGKDVELRCDPISGHTALYWYRQSLGQGLEFLIYFQGNSAPDKSGLPSDRFSAERTGGSVSTLTIQRTQQEDSAVYLCASSLVLGIGNYGYTFGSGTRLTVV.

This clone has only one observation. CDR3 coding DNA: TGTGCCACCAGTGATACGAGGCAGGGGAGGAACACTGAAGCTTTCTTT. Translation: CATSDTRQGRNTEAFF. The rearrangement joins TRBV24-1 to TRBJ1-1, with D perhaps matching TRBD1 (6 bases). V dropped 3 bases and J dropped 1 base, with 14 bases sitting between them. Germline assignment: CDR1 KGHDR and CDR2 SFDVKD. This CDR3 is 16 amino acids long.

The chain couples TRBV24-1 to TRBJ1-5; no definite D call. V was shortened by 3 bases and J by 2 bases, with 13 bases between the two germline ends. Germline loops: CDR1 KGHDR, CDR2 SFDVKD. The CDR3 is made up of 16 amino acids. The CDR3 DNA reads TGTGCCACCAGTGATAACCGAGGATCGGGCAATCAGCCCCAGCATTTT. Encoded protein: CATSDNRGSGNQPQHF.

This chain connects TRBV7-3 to TRBJ2-3; 10 nucleotides agree with TRBD2. V gave up 5 bases and J gave up 6 bases; unmatched junction bases: 8. The CDR3 has 15 amino acids. Per germline, CDR1 SGHTA and CDR2 FQGTGA. Here the CDR3 reads CASSPRTSGTDTQYF. CDR3 nucleotides: TGTGCCAGCAGCCCCAGGACTAGCGGTACGGATACGCAGTATTTT. The complete variable domain, with remaining parts taken from reference TRBV7-3 and TRBJ2-3, reads GAGVSQTPSNKVTEKGKYVELRCDPISGHTALYWYRQSLGQGPEFLIYFQGTGAADDSGLPNDRFFAVRPEGSVSTLKIQRTERGDSAVYLCASSPRTSGTDTQYFGPGTRLTVL.

This chain uses TRBV18 with TRBJ2-1, with 7 bases that match TRBD2. This CDR3 region has 13 residues. Germline V lookup: CDR1 KGHSH, CDR2 LQKENI. V lost 3 bases, J lost 5 bases, and 1 base stayed unmatched. CDR3 sequence: CASSPGGDNEQFF. The CDR3 DNA reads as TGTGCCAGCTCACCGGGGGGGGACAATGAGCAGTTCTTC.

CDR3 region: CASRGGSFQETQYF. CDR3 nucleotides: TGCGCCAGCCGGGGGGGGTCATTCCAAGAGACCCAGTACTTC. The chain couples TRBV23-1 to TRBJ2-5; TRBD2 agrees at 8 bases. TRBV23-1 is marked as an open reading frame, function uncertain. The V gene end was trimmed by 8 bases and the J gene end by 1 base; junction bases not matched to a gene: 6. The CDR3 consists of 14 residues.